The 5 T cell receptor beta chains given below trace back to one sample, sequenced in a study of blood T cells in healthy people across ages. Through a sample-barcoded 5' primer and a J-beta primer mix, a second PCR was run for roughly 6 to 11 cycles. Each CDR3 protein is one row after TCRdb ran MiXCR on the 5' RACE reads. The profile shows hundreds of thousands of distinct CDR3 sequences, about 34% of them singletons. The sequenced material came from blood. All receptors come from an elderly woman in good health.

With regard to this clonotype: This could be a read error, since a much larger clone is one nucleotide away. This chain links TRBV20-1 with TRBJ2-7; the match to TRBD2 covers 8 bases. In germline, CDR1 is DFQATT, CDR2 SNEGSKA (reference sequence). This CDR3 is 18 amino acids long. The CDR3 spells CSASGGILAGGAGYEHYF. DNA of the CDR3: TGCAGTGCTAGTGGGGGTATTTTGGCCGGGGGGGCCGGGTACGAGCATTACTTC.

This chain links TRBV12-3 or TRBV12-4 with TRBJ2-7; TRBD2 matches at 10 bases. The J call is in doubt because the DNA end fits TRBJ2-5 better. The CDR3 sequence is 15 residues long. The CDR3 DNA is TGTGCCAGCAGTTTAAGCCTAGCGGGGGAAGAGACCCAGTACTTC. Translating it yields CASSLSLAGEETQYF.

The table lists this clonotype with many counts. This chain uses TRBV15 with TRBJ2-7; a possible D gene is TRBD1 (5 bases). Germline CDR1 LNHNV, CDR2 YYDKDF (reference sequence). This CDR3 region has 14 residues. The V end lost 0 bases, the J end lost 5 bases, and 11 bases lay between the germline ends. CDR3: CATSRELSRDEQYF. The CDR3, as DNA: TGTGCCACCAGCAGAGAATTAAGCAGGGACGAGCAGTACTTC.

Remarks on this clonotype: One end of the junction varies from germline; a read error may be responsible. J is TRBJ1-2 and V is TRBV28; D ambiguous. The CDR3 runs 13 residues. CDR1 is MDHEN, CDR2 SYDVKM, per germline. The chain's CDR3 is CTSSLGSNYGYTF. For the CDR3, the DNA is TGTACCAGCAGTTTGGGCAGTAACTATGGCTACACCTTC.

In this sample, this clonotype turned up many times. The CDR3 DNA reads TGTGCCAGCAGCCAAGTTTTTACTGGGGGCTACACCTTC. Translated: CASSQVFTGGYTF. V and J are TRBV3-1 and TRBJ1-2; D remains ambiguous. Trimming pared 1 base from V and 8 bases from J, leaving 11 bases between. Germline CDR1 LGHDT, CDR2 YNNKEL (reference sequence). This CDR3 is 13 amino acids long.